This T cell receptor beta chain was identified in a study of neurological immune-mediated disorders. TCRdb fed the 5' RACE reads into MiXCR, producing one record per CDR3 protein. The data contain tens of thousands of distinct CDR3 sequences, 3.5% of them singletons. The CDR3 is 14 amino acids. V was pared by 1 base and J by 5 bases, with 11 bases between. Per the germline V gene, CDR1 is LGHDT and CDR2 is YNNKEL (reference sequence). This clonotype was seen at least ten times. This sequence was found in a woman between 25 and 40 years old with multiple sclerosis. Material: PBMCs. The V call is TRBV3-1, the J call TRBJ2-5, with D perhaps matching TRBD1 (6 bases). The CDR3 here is CASSQGQVGETQYF. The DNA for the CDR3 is TGTGCCAGCAGCCAAGGACAGGTGGGGGAGACCCAGTACTTC.